Sequencing of this T cell receptor (beta chain) was carried out in a study of cytomegalovirus exposure and HLA in healthy donors. PCR primers comprised 60 Vbeta and 13 Jbeta primers. The data were produced by immunoSEQ multiplex PCR, yet TCRdb's version contains in-frame clones alone and is incomplete. The table includes some 170,000 clones, roughly a tenth detected once. This clone has a handful of counts. This CDR3 has 15 amino acids. With V trimmed by 2 bases and J by 3 bases, 3 bases remained unmatched. CDR1 is GTSNPN and CDR2 is SVGIG in the germline V gene (reference sequence). This chain connects TRBV30 to TRBJ2-3; 12 bases fit TRBD2. This TCR was sampled from a woman aged 30 to 39 in good health and CMV-seropositive. Material: PBMCs. The DNA of the CDR3 is TGTGCCTGGAGTCCAGGACTAGCGGGAACAGATACGCAGTATTTT. Its protein product is CAWSPGLAGTDTQYF.